The source of this T cell receptor beta chain is a study of T cells in Graves' hyperthyroidism and ophthalmopathy. Regarding the study as a whole: In simple terms, a model built on 13 V-J features told ophthalmopathy apart from stable hyperthyroidism. Onset of ophthalmopathy came a median roughly 6.4 months after the model predicted it. The majority of expanded thyroid clonotypes above 0.001 also appeared in blood.

Uncontrolled infection, other autoimmune disease, pregnancy or lactation excluded patients. Comment on this clonotype: Its antigen is undetermined.

Regions amplified from RNA transcripts were the TCR beta CDR3 regions. A set of HTBI primers served as the primers for a first-round RT-PCR of the TCR CDR3. TCRdb itself ran the multiplex PCR reads through MiXCR, one entry per CDR3 protein. The sample has approximately 420,000 distinct CDR3 sequences; 15% are singletons. Germline V gene lookup returns CDR1 KGHDR and CDR2 SFDVKD. The CDR3 is made up of 13 amino acids. The V end was cut by 5 bases, the J end by 7 bases, with 11 bases between. The sequenced sample consisted of blood. The receptor's source is a woman aged 25 to 45 with Graves' hyperthyroidism. V usage is TRBV24-1 and J usage is TRBJ2-1; D not certain. This CDR3 is CATSGGFYNEQFF. CDR3 bases: TGTGCCACCAGTGGCGGTTTTTATAATGAGCAGTTCTTC.